This TCR beta chain was observed in a study of blood T cell repertoires in COVID-19. Study as a whole: Material from acute and convalescent COVID-19 was sourced from the United States, Italy and Spain. Sources were T cells, B-cell-depleted T cells, or PBMCs; the material itself was cDNA or gDNA.

With 2 bases clipped from V and 5 bases from J, the junction kept 3 bases outside the gene matches. Germline V gives CDR1 SGHNT, CDR2 YYREEE (reference sequence). This CDR3 is 13 amino acids long. The count of this clone is one. Only in-frame clones appear in the TCRdb table, and some are missing; sequencing was by immunoSEQ multiplex PCR. The sample has under 250,000 clones, more than 85% seen once. The source is a man between 40 and 49 years old with acute or convalescent COVID-19. This rearrangement joins TRBV5-4 to TRBJ2-5, with TRBD1 matching over 7 bases. The sequenced material came from peripheral blood. The CDR3 here is CASSLDRAETQYF. CDR3 nucleotides: TGTGCCAGCAGCTTAGACAGGGCGGAGACCCAGTACTTC.